Listed here are 7 T cell receptor beta chains from one sample, sequenced in a study of identifying expanded T cells in peripheral blood. Produced via immunoSEQ multiplex PCR; TCRdb's table is partial and in-frame only. This repertoire shows more than 75,000 clones, 88% found once; its top ten account for 3.5% to 5%. Sequenced input: blood. These receptors were taken from a person aged 18-70 years in good health.

The CDR3 sequence: CASSLQASSYEQYF. The CDR3 coding sequence is TGTGCCAGCAGCTTACAAGCTAGTTCCTACGAGCAGTACTTC. V usage is TRBV7-6 and J usage is TRBJ2-7; D remains unclear. The CDR3 loop spans 14 amino acids. CDR1 is SGHVS, CDR2 FNYEAQ, per germline. Trimming shortened V by 2 bases and J by 1 base, and 9 bases separated the two germline ends.

With respect to this clone: A junction boundary mismatches the germline segment, possibly from a read error. The genes are TRBV29-1 and TRBJ2-1; D possibly corresponds to TRBD1 (6 bases). Germline V gene sequence: CDR1 SQVTM, CDR2 ANQGSEA. The CDR3 sequence is 15 residues long. Written as DNA, the CDR3 is TGCAGCGTCGTCAGTGGAGGTGGGGGCTACAATGAGCAGCTCTTC. As protein: CSVVSGGGGYNEQLF.

V usage is TRBV30 and J usage is TRBJ1-4, with 9 bases identical to TRBD1. The CDR3 is 18 amino acids. The ends lost 4 bases at V and 3 bases at J; junction bases unmatched: 15. Germline CDR1 reads GTSNPN; CDR2 reads SVGIG (reference sequence). This CDR3 reads CAWTPPTGTGWANEKLFF. CDR3 DNA sequence: TGTGCCTGGACCCCCCCCACAGGGACAGGGTGGGCTAATGAAAAACTGTTTTTT.

This chain joins TRBV7-3 and TRBJ1-1; the D gene is possibly TRBD1 (5 bases). CDR1 is SGHTA and CDR2 is FQGTGA in the germline V gene. The CDR3 totals 14 residues. Deletions cut 2 bases from V and 2 bases from J, with 9 bases between. The CDR3 here is CASSLGHFNTEAFF. The CDR3 DNA reads as TGTGCCAGCAGCTTAGGACATTTTAACACTGAAGCTTTCTTT.

J is TRBJ2-7 and V is TRBV7-2; maybe TRBD2 (5 bases). The CDR3 runs to 14 residues. Germline V gene data show CDR1 as SGHTA and CDR2 as FQGNSA. The ends were cut back, 5 bases at V and 2 bases at J, with 13 bases in the middle. The CDR3 sequence: CASSTRPGTYEQYF. The CDR3, as DNA: TGTGCCAGCAGCACGCGGCCGGGAACCTACGAGCAGTACTTC.

The chain joins TRBV12-5 to TRBJ2-1; TRBD2 matches 8 bases. CDR1 is LGHNT and CDR2 is FRNRAP in the germline V gene. V lost 0 bases and J lost 6; bases outside the gene matches: 16. The CDR3 loop spans 19 amino acids. The CDR3 here is CASGLVHSGSRHAVNEQFF. As DNA, the CDR3 is TGTGCTAGTGGTTTGGTACACAGCGGGAGCAGACATGCGGTCAATGAGCAGTTCTTC.

V is TRBV2 and J is TRBJ2-5; D is perhaps TRBD2 (7 bases). Trimming cost V 3 bases and J 3 bases, with 14 bases left between them. The CDR3 contains 15 residues. The germline V gene encodes CDR1 SNHLY and CDR2 FYNNEI. CDR3 loop: CASSDRRGGEETQYF. The CDR3 DNA is TGTGCCAGCAGTGACAGGAGGGGGGGGGAAGAGACCCAGTACTTC.